The T cell receptor (beta chain) described here comes from a study of T cell changes during pregnancy in multiple sclerosis. Assay: immunoSEQ multiplex PCR; the TCRdb copy retains only in-frame clones and omits some. Among some 17,000 clones, 95% to 97% were seen once, and the ten largest hold roughly 0.83%. Trimming took off 11 bases at V and 4 bases at J, with 14 bases between the two ends. The CDR3 has 12 amino acids. CDR1 is WSHSY and CDR2 is SAAADI in the germline V gene. The rearrangement links TRBV10-2 to TRBJ2-5; a possible D gene is TRBD2 (6 bases). This specimen consisted of peripheral blood, obtained in the third trimester of pregnancy. The sequence was collected from a female donor with multiple sclerosis, enrolled in a pregnancy study. The CDR3 DNA reads as TGCGCCGCCGCGAGGCGGGGAGAGACCCAGTACTTC. Protein product: CAAARRGETQYF.